Shown below are 30 T cell receptor beta chains from a single sample sequenced in a study of OX40 agonist ivuxolimab in advanced cancers. The repertoire was sequenced with immunoSEQ multiplex PCR; TCRdb's copy has only in-frame clones and lacks some. The profile covers approximately 82,000 clones, with roughly 92% appearing a single time and around 0.65% taken by the ten largest. This specimen was CD4+ or CD8+ T cells sorted from blood, taken in a trial of the OX40 agonist ivuxolimab. The source of these receptors is an adult with an advanced solid tumor such as melanoma, head and neck, liver or kidney cancer.

The V and J genes are TRBV2 and TRBJ1-4, with D possibly TRBD1 on 6 matching bases. Trimming shortened V by 3 bases and J by 11 bases, and 10 bases separated the two germline ends. The CDR3 extends over 12 amino acids. Germline lookup yields CDR1 SNHLY and CDR2 FYNNEI. The CDR3, as DNA: TGTGCCAGCAGTGAGGCAGGGGATAAACTGTTTTTT. It codes for CASSEAGDKLFF.

V gene TRBV6-1 combines with J gene TRBJ2-1; D perhaps matches TRBD1 (6 bases). The CDR3 loop spans 13 amino acids. Germline V lookup: CDR1 MNHNS, CDR2 SASEGT. V lost 10 bases and J 7 bases, leaving 17 bases between the germline ends. The CDR3 protein is CATSRGQGNEQFF. For the CDR3, the DNA is TGTGCCACGTCCAGGGGCCAAGGGAATGAGCAGTTCTTC.

The chain links TRBV9 to TRBJ2-5; tentative D call: TRBD1 (5 bases). Germline V gene sequence: CDR1 SGDLS, CDR2 YYNGEE. Trimming removed 3 bases from V and 7 bases from J, with 10 bases in between. CDR3 length: 12 amino acids. Written as DNA, the CDR3 is TGTGCCAGCAGCGAGGGAAGGGGGACCCAGTACTTC. The encoded protein is CASSEGRGTQYF.

The V call is TRBV30, the J call TRBJ1-6; 11 positions agree with TRBD1. Per the germline V gene, CDR1 is GTSNPN and CDR2 is SVGIG (reference sequence). This CDR3 is built from 16 residues. V lost 2 bases to trimming and J lost 10 bases; unmatched junction nucleotides: 10. CDR3 sequence: CAWSSGGTGGWSPLHF. The CDR3 DNA follows: TGTGCCTGGAGTTCCGGCGGGACAGGGGGATGGTCACCCCTCCACTTT.

The gene calls are TRBV19 and TRBJ2-5; D call uncertain. This CDR3 has 14 amino acids. CDR1 is LNHDA, CDR2 SQIVND, per germline (reference sequence). The V end lost 5 bases, the J end lost 0 bases, and 10 bases lay between the germline ends. As DNA, the CDR3 is TGTGCCAGTAGTCCATACTCTGACCAAGAGACCCAGTACTTC. Translating it yields CASSPYSDQETQYF. The full variable domain, with the rest looked up from reference TRBV19 and TRBJ2-5, is DGGITQSPKYLFRKEGQNVTLSCEQNLNHDAMYWYRQDPGQGLRLIYYSQIVNDFQKGDIAEGYSVSREKKESFPLTVTSAQKNPTAFYLCASSPYSDQETQYFGPGTRLLVL.

The V gene is TRBV27, the J gene TRBJ2-6; 8 nucleotides align to TRBD1. CDR1 and CDR2 (germline): MNHEY, SMNVEV (reference sequence). Trimming removed 5 bases from V and 4 bases from J; junction bases left unmatched: 16. The CDR3 extends over 19 amino acids. The CDR3 region has the DNA TGTGCCAGCAGTCCCCGGGGACAGGCCCAGGGGGCGGGGGCCAACGTCCTGACTTTC. It specifies CASSPRGQAQGAGANVLTF.

The V gene is TRBV7-6, the J gene TRBJ1-1; TRBD1 might be the D (5 bases). V was clipped by 2 bases and J by 6 bases, with 13 bases between them. This CDR3 is 14 amino acids long. Germline V gene sequence: CDR1 SGHVS, CDR2 FNYEAQ. The CDR3 nucleotides are TGTGCCAGCAGCTTAACTGGGAGGGGCGCTGAAGCTTTCTTT. Its translation is CASSLTGRGAEAFF.

The CDR3 coding sequence is TGTGCCAGTACCCACTATGCTGGGACGATGGGAACTGAAGCTTTCTTT. Translated: CASTHYAGTMGTEAFF. The chain uses TRBV19 and TRBJ1-1; TRBD1 is a possible D gene (5 bases). V lost 7 bases, J lost 5 bases, and 23 bases lay in between. The CDR3 loop spans 16 amino acids. Per germline, CDR1 LNHDA and CDR2 SQIVND (reference sequence).

The V and J genes are TRBV6-6 and TRBJ1-1; TRBD1 might be the D (6 bases). The V end lost 6 bases, the J end lost 7 bases, and 12 bases lay between the germline ends. Germline loops: CDR1 MNHNY, CDR2 SVGAGI (reference sequence). CDR3 length: 12 residues. CDR3 in DNA: TGTGCCAGCAGCGGGGGCCGGCTTGAAGCTTTCTTT. This sequence encodes CASSGGRLEAFF.

This clone was observed a single time. The chain carries TRBV9 and TRBJ1-1, with D perhaps matching TRBD1 (5 bases). From germline, CDR1 is SGDLS and CDR2 YYNGEE. This CDR3 region has 17 residues. Trimming took 6 bases from V and 4 from J, leaving 25 bases between them. The CDR3 coding sequence is TGTGCCAGCACTCGACGACCGACACAGGCGGCTTCCACTGAAGCTTTCTTT. It codes for CASTRRPTQAASTEAFF.

V usage is TRBV27 and J usage is TRBJ2-3, with 11 bases identical to TRBD2. This CDR3 contains 17 residues. V dropped 2 bases and J dropped 1; count of bases not matched to a gene: 5. Germline V lookup: CDR1 MNHEY, CDR2 SMNVEV (reference sequence). The CDR3, as DNA: TGTGCCAGCAGTTTAACACCGGGACTAGCGGGCACAGATACGCAGTATTTT. Its translation is CASSLTPGLAGTDTQYF.

This chain connects TRBV2 to TRBJ2-5; D perhaps matches TRBD1 (6 bases). With the DNA end fitting TRBJ2-7 better, the J assignment may be wrong. The CDR3 has 14 amino acids. Germline CDR1 reads SNHLY; CDR2 reads FYNNEI. CDR3 amino acids: CASSEQGWAYEQYF. In DNA form, the CDR3 reads TGTGCCAGCAGTGAACAGGGGTGGGCCTACGAGCAGTACTTC.

The chain joins TRBV5-1 to TRBJ2-7, with D possibly called TRBD1 or TRBD2 (5 bases each). V was cut by 1 base and J by 2 bases, with 16 bases left in between. From germline, CDR1 is SGHRS and CDR2 YFSETQ. The CDR3 contains 16 residues. The CDR3 is CASSLRVGGRPYEQYF. CDR3 sequence (DNA): TGCGCCAGCAGCTTGAGGGTTGGGGGTCGCCCCTACGAGCAGTACTTC.

In this sample, this clone turned up once. V usage is TRBV9 and J usage is TRBJ2-7; the match to TRBD2 covers 15 bases. This CDR3 spans 16 amino acids. Germline V CDR1 and CDR2: SGDLS, YYNGEE. After removal of 4 bases from V and 1 base from J, the junction contained 3 bases not matched to a gene. CDR3 residues: CASSIGTSGRSYEQYF. The CDR3 bases are TGTGCCAGCAGCATCGGGACTAGCGGGAGGTCCTACGAGCAGTACTTC.

The CDR3 coding sequence is TGTGCCAGCAGCGTAGGGCTGGGAGAGGGGGAGACCCAGTACTTC. Protein product: CASSVGLGEGETQYF. The J gene is TRBJ2-5, the V gene TRBV9; the D call may be TRBD1 or TRBD2 (5 bases each). The CDR3 consists of 15 residues. Germline V gene sequence: CDR1 SGDLS, CDR2 YYNGEE. V was cut by 0 bases and J by 5 bases, with 14 bases left in between.

This chain uses TRBV5-4 with TRBJ2-1; TRBD2 matches at 7 bases. The V and J ends lost 0 bases and 5 bases, in that order; junction bases with no gene match: 5. Per germline, CDR1 SGHNT and CDR2 YYREEE (reference sequence). The CDR3 runs to 15 residues. As DNA, the CDR3 is TGTGCCAGCAGCTTGGCGGGAGGATCGAACAATGAGCAGTTCTTC. Its protein is CASSLAGGSNNEQFF. Supplemented by reference TRBV5-4 and TRBJ2-1, the full variable domain reads ETGVTQSPTHLIKTRGQQVTLRCSSQSGHNTVSWYQQALGQGPQFIFQYYREEENGRGNFPPRFSGLQFPNYSSELNVNALELDDSALYLCASSLAGGSNNEQFFGPGTRLTVL.

The table lists this clone with a count of one. This sequence joins TRBV18 and TRBJ2-3; no clear D gene. From germline, CDR1 is KGHSH and CDR2 LQKENI. The CDR3 runs 12 residues. Trimming stripped 5 bases from V and 7 bases from J, with 10 bases between. The CDR3: CASSSTVNTQYF. CDR3 sequence (DNA): TGTGCCAGCTCATCGACCGTGAATACGCAGTATTTT.

The CDR3 DNA is TGCGCCAGCAGCCCTCCGGGTAGCGGGAGCACAGATACGCAGTATTTT. It translates to CASSPPGSGSTDTQYF. This chain connects TRBV5-1 to TRBJ2-3, with TRBD2 matching over 7 bases. V lost 4 bases and J lost 0; bases outside the gene matches: 8. The germline V gene encodes CDR1 SGHRS and CDR2 YFSETQ. CDR3 length: 16 amino acids. The complete variable domain, with remaining parts taken from reference TRBV5-1 and TRBJ2-3, reads KAGVTQTPRYLIKTRGQQVTLSCSPISGHRSVSWYQQTPGQGLQFLFEYFSETQRNKGNFPGRFSGRQFSNSRSEMNVSTLELGDSALYLCASSPPGSGSTDTQYFGPGTRLTVL.

The chain has TRBV9 and TRBJ1-6; D possibly corresponds to TRBD1 (5 bases). V lost 2 bases to trimming and J lost 6 bases, with 12 bases between them. The CDR3 totals 15 residues. The germline V gene has CDR1 SGDLS and CDR2 YYNGEE. Here the CDR3 reads CASSVAGAINSPLHF. CDR3 DNA sequence: TGTGCCAGCAGCGTGGCCGGGGCGATTAATTCACCCCTCCACTTT. Using reference TRBV9 and TRBJ1-6 for the parts outside the CDR3, the full variable domain is DSGVTQTPKHLITATGQRVTLRCSPRSGDLSVYWYQQSLDQGLQFLIQYYNGEERAKGNILERFSAQQFPDLHSELNLSSLELGDSALYFCASSVAGAINSPLHFGNGTRLTVT.

This clone was counted a single time. J is TRBJ1-1 and V is TRBV2; D unclear. The germline gives CDR1 SNHLY, CDR2 FYNNEI. The CDR3 is 15 residues long. V was cut by 4 bases and J by 0 bases, with 12 bases left in between. CDR3 in amino acids: CASSGVSGVNTEAFF. The CDR3 nucleotides are TGTGCCAGCAGTGGTGTCAGCGGGGTGAACACTGAAGCTTTCTTT.

This clone was seen once. The rearrangement links TRBV7-9 to TRBJ1-2; D is unresolved. The germline V gene encodes CDR1 SEHNR and CDR2 FQNEAQ (reference sequence). The CDR3 runs to 14 residues. V shed 3 bases and J shed 1 base, with 9 bases lying between them. Here the CDR3 reads CASSLDAGNYGYTF. The CDR3 DNA reads TGTGCCAGCAGCTTGGACGCCGGTAACTATGGCTACACCTTC. The full variable domain, with the rest looked up from reference TRBV7-9 and TRBJ1-2, is DTGVSQNPRHKITKRGQNVTFRCDPISEHNRLYWYRQTLGQGPEFLTYFQNEAQLEKSRLLSDRFSAERPKGSFSTLEIQRTEQGDSAMYLCASSLDAGNYGYTFGSGTRLTVV.

The rearrangement uses TRBV11-2 and TRBJ2-7, with TRBD1 matching over 8 bases. Germline V gene data show CDR1 as SGHAT and CDR2 as FQNNGV. Trimming cost V 4 bases and J 5 bases; bases outside gene matches: 10. The CDR3 contains 15 residues. The CDR3 protein is CASSSPTGAENEQYF. In DNA form, the CDR3 reads TGTGCCAGCAGCTCACCGACAGGGGCGGAAAACGAGCAGTACTTC.

This rearrangement joins TRBV5-1 to TRBJ2-5; the D is unclear. CDR1 and CDR2 (germline): SGHRS, YFSETQ. V shed 2 bases and J shed 1 base, with 6 bases lying between them. The CDR3 totals 13 residues. The CDR3 loop is CASSFGSQETQYF. In nucleotides, the CDR3 is TGCGCCAGCAGCTTCGGCAGCCAAGAGACCCAGTACTTC.

V usage is TRBV9 and J usage is TRBJ2-2; D is unresolved. Trimming shortened V by 0 bases and J by 2 bases, and 14 bases separated the two germline ends. The CDR3 has 17 amino acids. Germline CDR1 SGDLS, CDR2 YYNGEE. CDR3 coding DNA: TGTGCCAGCAGCGTAGGAGACCAAGGTCCAAACACCGGGGAGCTGTTTTTT. Residues: CASSVGDQGPNTGELFF.

This chain links TRBV30 with TRBJ2-4; D is perhaps TRBD1 or TRBD2 (5 bases each). Trimming pared 2 bases from V and 2 bases from J, leaving 13 bases between. The germline gives CDR1 GTSNPN, CDR2 SVGIG (reference sequence). The CDR3 sequence is 15 residues long. CDR3: CAWSPNGATKNIQYF. As DNA, the CDR3 is TGTGCCTGGAGTCCCAACGGGGCGACCAAAAACATTCAGTACTTC.

The DNA for the CDR3 is TGCGCCAGCAGCTTGGACACAGGGAGGCAATCACCCCTCCACTTT. Amino acids: CASSLDTGRQSPLHF. The rearrangement uses TRBV5-1 and TRBJ1-6; D might be TRBD1 (6 bases). This CDR3 comprises 15 residues. V was pared by 0 bases and J by 10 bases, with 14 bases between. CDR1 SGHRS and CDR2 YFSETQ come from the germline V gene.

The chain couples TRBV11-1 to TRBJ2-2; no reliable D call. This CDR3 region has 17 residues. The germline CDR1 and CDR2 sequences are SGHAT and FQDESV (reference sequence). V dropped 3 bases and J dropped 4 bases, with 18 bases sitting between them. The CDR3 sequence is CASSFERIPQSTGELFF. CDR3 coding DNA: TGTGCCAGCAGCTTCGAGCGTATTCCACAGAGCACCGGGGAGCTGTTTTTT.

The gene calls are TRBV29-1 and TRBJ2-5, with 7 nucleotides matching TRBD2. Germline loops: CDR1 SQVTM, CDR2 ANQGSEA. Trimming removed 7 bases from V and 5 bases from J; junction bases left unmatched: 16. The CDR3 length is 15 residues. CDR3 in amino acids: CSAPSGRGPRETQYF. CDR3 sequence (DNA): TGCAGCGCCCCCAGTGGGAGGGGACCCCGGGAGACCCAGTACTTC.

The gene calls are TRBV11-2 and TRBJ1-5; D not certain. Trimming took off 3 bases at V and 0 bases at J, with 9 bases between the two ends. Per the germline V gene, CDR1 is SGHAT and CDR2 is FQNNGV. The CDR3 covers 15 residues. The CDR3 bases are TGTGCCAGCAGCTTTGGACGGAATAGCAATCAGCCCCAGCATTTT. It specifies CASSFGRNSNQPQHF.

The chain links TRBV5-4 to TRBJ1-4; D unclear. Germline V CDR1 and CDR2: SGHNT, YYREEE (reference sequence). This CDR3 comprises 13 residues. With 1 base removed from V and 6 bases from J, the gap between germline ends came to 7 bases. In DNA, the CDR3 is TGTGCCAGCAGCTTGTTCAGCGATGAAAAACTGTTTTTT. Translated, it gives CASSLFSDEKLFF.